A selection of T cell receptor beta chains follows, all from one sample in a study of CD8+ T cells in alopecia areata. The repertoire was sequenced with immunoSEQ multiplex PCR; TCRdb's copy has only in-frame clones and lacks some. The sample lists 140,000 to 150,000 clones, 62% occurring once. Sequenced sample: CD8+ T cells sorted from blood. The source of these receptors is a human donor in good health. CDR3s include the opening cysteine and the closing phenylalanine or tryptophan. A D gene is named only where the DNA matches it firmly. For some rows the clone size is stated as once, few or many, or as a class when expanded; others skip it.

>few|TRBJ1-4|-|TRBV2
TGTGCCAGCAGTGGGGGTGAAAAACTGTTTTTT
CASSGGEKLFF
>-|TRBJ2-2|TRBD1|TRBV2
TGTGCCAGCAGTACCGCCGGGACAGGGTCCACCGGGGAGCTGTTTTTT
CASSTAGTGSTGELFF
>-|TRBJ2-7|TRBD2|TRBV7-2
TGTGCCAGCAGCTTAGGAGCGGGAGTTAGCTACGAGCAGTACTTC
CASSLGAGVSYEQYF
>few|TRBJ2-2|-|TRBV9
TGTGCCAGCAGCACCGCGAACACCGGGGAGCTGTTTTTT
CASSTANTGELFF
>few|TRBJ2-5|-|TRBV27
TGTGCCAGTCAGGGACGGAACCAAGAGACCCAGTACTTC
CASQGRNQETQYF
>-|TRBJ2-1|-|TRBV4-2
TGTGCCAGCAGCCAAGGCGGAGCTGGGCAGTTCTTC
CASSQGGAGQFF
>-|TRBJ2-5|-|TRBV18
TGTGCCAGCTCACCCGCTAGCGCCCAAGAGACCCAGTACTTC
CASSPASAQETQYF
>-|TRBJ2-3|-|TRBV5-1
TGCGCCAGCAGCTGGACGCCCGTTGGAGATACGCAGTATTTT
CASSWTPVGDTQYF
>-|TRBJ2-1|-|TRBV29-1
TGCAGCGCCCCTCTGGGGGTTTACAATGAGCAGTTCTTC
CSAPLGVYNEQFF
>-|TRBJ2-5|-|TRBV15
TGTGCCACCAGCAGTGTTCGGTCAAGGCCCCAAGAGACCCAGTACTTC
CATSSVRSRPQETQYF
>-|TRBJ2-2|TRBD1|TRBV5-6
TGTGCCAGCAGCTTCGGGACAGGGCGCGCGGTAGTGATGGCCGGGGAGCTGTTTTTT
CASSFGTGRAVVMAGELFF
>-|TRBJ2-5|-|TRBV25-1
TGTGCCAGCACCAGCCGGGAGACCCAGTACTTC
CASTSRETQYF
>-|TRBJ2-5|-|TRBV9
TGTGCCAGCAGCGTAGGTTCTAGCGTCCAAGAGACCCAGTACTTC
CASSVGSSVQETQYF
>once|TRBJ2-7|-|TRBV7-6
TGTGCCAGCAGCCGCCCCGGGGGTAGCGGACCCTACGAGCAGTACTTC
CASSRPGGSGPYEQYF
>few|TRBJ2-5|-|TRBV29-1
TGCAGCGTCCCGGGACTCTCCAAGGGGCAAGAGACCCAGTACTTC
CSVPGLSKGQETQYF
>-|TRBJ2-7|-|TRBV15
TGTGCCACCAGCGTAGGGGATGGTGCCTACGAGCAGTACTTC
CATSVGDGAYEQYF
>-|TRBJ2-7|TRBD2|TRBV27
TGTGCCAGCACTACTAGCGGGAGCCCCGAGCAGTACTTC
CASTTSGSPEQYF
>-|TRBJ1-3|-|TRBV25-1
TGTGCCAGCAGTGAATCGGGATCGATTCCCATATATTTT
CASSESGSIPIYF
>few|TRBJ2-1|-|TRBV7-8
TGTGCCAGCAGCTTGACCGGGGCCCGTCGGGATAAGTTCTTC
CASSLTGARRDKFF
>-|TRBJ2-5|-|TRBV28
TGTGCCAGCAGTCCCAGAACCCAAGAGACCCAGTACTTC
CASSPRTQETQYF
>-|TRBJ2-2|-|TRBV5-4
TGTGCCAGCAGCCCACTACTCACCGGGGAGCTGTTTTTT
CASSPLLTGELFF
>-|TRBJ2-1|TRBD2|TRBV11-2
TGTGCCAGCAGCTTTCCGTTAGCGGGAGACGACTACAATGAGCAGTTCTTC
CASSFPLAGDDYNEQFF
>-|TRBJ2-7|TRBD2|TRBV2
TGTGCCAGCAGTGAAGCGGGGACTAGCGGGAGCTACGAGCAGTACTTC
CASSEAGTSGSYEQYF
>-|TRBJ2-7|-|TRBV9
TGTGCCAGCAGCCCTTGGACGGTATACTCGGGGGAGCAGTACTTC
CASSPWTVYSGEQYF
>-|TRBJ2-3|-|TRBV5-1
TGCGCCAGCAGCGCCGATGTAGCGTACCCAGATACGCAGTATTTT
CASSADVAYPDTQYF
>once|TRBJ2-5|TRBD1|TRBV6-5
TGTGCCAGCAGTCGACAGGGGGGACAAGAGACCCAGTACTTC
CASSRQGGQETQYF
>once|TRBJ1-6|-|TRBV13
TGTGCCAGCAGCTCCGCGAATTCACCCCTCCACTTT
CASSSANSPLHF
>few|TRBJ1-1|-|TRBV29-1
TGCAGCGCCCCAGGCCGCGGGGGAGCTTTCTTT
CSAPGRGGAFF
>-|TRBJ2-2|TRBD1|TRBV30
TGTGCCTGGGACCGGGACAGGGGTTTAACCGGGGAGCTGTTTTTT
CAWDRDRGLTGELFF
>-|TRBJ1-1|-|TRBV6-5
TGTGCCAGCAGCCACACCAGGGTCTGGAACACTGAAGCTTTCTTT
CASSHTRVWNTEAFF
>few|TRBJ2-1|-|TRBV27
TGTGCCAGCTCGGACAGTAGGTACAATGAGCAGTTCTTC
CASSDSRYNEQFF
>-|TRBJ2-6|-|TRBV5-1
TGCGCCAGCAGCTTGCCTGGGGCCAACGTCCTGACTTTC
CASSLPGANVLTF
>-|TRBJ1-5|TRBD1|TRBV30
TGTGCCTGGAGTTACGAAGTGGTTACAGGGGCAGGTCAGCCCCAGCATTTT
CAWSYEVVTGAGQPQHF
>-|TRBJ1-2|-|TRBV5-5
TGTGCCAGCAGCTTGCATTGGTGGCAGATCCCACGGATAGCGGGCTACACCTTC
CASSLHWWQIPRIAGYTF
>-|TRBJ1-1|-|TRBV11-2
TGTGCCAGCAGCTTAGGGAATTCAGGTTTCACTGAAGCTTTCTTT
CASSLGNSGFTEAFF
>-|TRBJ2-1|-|TRBV27
TGTGCCAGCAGGAAGGGTATCAATGAGCAGTTCTTC
CASRKGINEQFF
>-|TRBJ2-1|TRBD2|TRBV5-6
TGTGCCAGCAGCTGGCGGGACTACCCGTACAATGAGCAGTTCTTC
CASSWRDYPYNEQFF
>few|TRBJ2-7|-|TRBV29-1
TGCAGCGGATCGGACAGAGGCGAGCAGTACTTC
CSGSDRGEQYF
>-|TRBJ2-1|TRBD2|TRBV7-9
TGTGCCAGCAGCTTCGGGGATAGCGGGATGAGCTCCTACAATGAGCAGTTCTTC
CASSFGDSGMSSYNEQFF
>few|TRBJ2-1|-|TRBV29-1
TGCAGCGTTGAGCGAGGTGAGCAGTTCTTC
CSVERGEQFF
>-|TRBJ2-7|-|TRBV30
TGTGCCTGGAGTAACCCCTACGAGCAGTACTTC
CAWSNPYEQYF